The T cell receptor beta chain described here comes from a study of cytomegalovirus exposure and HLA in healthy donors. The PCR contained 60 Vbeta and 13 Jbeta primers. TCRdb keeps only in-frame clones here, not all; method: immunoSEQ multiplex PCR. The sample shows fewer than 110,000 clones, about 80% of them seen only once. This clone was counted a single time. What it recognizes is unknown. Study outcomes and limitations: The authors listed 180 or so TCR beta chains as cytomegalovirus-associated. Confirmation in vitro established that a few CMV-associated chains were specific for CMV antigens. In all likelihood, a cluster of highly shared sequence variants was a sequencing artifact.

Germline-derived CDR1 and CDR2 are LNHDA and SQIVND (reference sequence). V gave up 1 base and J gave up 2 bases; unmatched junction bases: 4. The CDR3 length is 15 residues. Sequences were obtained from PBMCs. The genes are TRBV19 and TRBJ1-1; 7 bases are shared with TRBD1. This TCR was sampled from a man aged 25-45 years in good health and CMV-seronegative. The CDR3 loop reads CASSIGRDSNTEAFF. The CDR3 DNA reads TGTGCCAGTAGTATAGGCAGGGACAGCAACACTGAAGCTTTCTTT.